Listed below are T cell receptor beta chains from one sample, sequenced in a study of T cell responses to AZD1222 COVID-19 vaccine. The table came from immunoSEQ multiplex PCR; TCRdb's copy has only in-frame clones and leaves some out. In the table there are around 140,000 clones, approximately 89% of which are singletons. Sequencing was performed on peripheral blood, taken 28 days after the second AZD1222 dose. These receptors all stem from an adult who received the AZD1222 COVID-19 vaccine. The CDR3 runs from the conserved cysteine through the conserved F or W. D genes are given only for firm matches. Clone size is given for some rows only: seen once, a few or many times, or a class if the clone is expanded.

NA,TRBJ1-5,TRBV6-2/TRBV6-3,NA,TGTGCCAGCAGTTATTATGGGCCAGAAGCCCATACCTTTAATCAGCCCCAGCATTTT,CASSYYGPEAHTFNQPQHF
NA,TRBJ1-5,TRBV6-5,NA,TGTGCCAGCAGTTCGAACAATCAGCCCCAGCATTTT,CASSSNNQPQHF
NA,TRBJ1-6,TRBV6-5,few,TGTGCCAGCAGTTCGGTTCGGGTTGGGTCACCCCTCCACTTT,CASSSVRVGSPLHF
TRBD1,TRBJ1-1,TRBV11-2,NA,TGTGCCAGCAGCTTAAACAGGGGCCCTGAAGCTTTCTTT,CASSLNRGPEAFF
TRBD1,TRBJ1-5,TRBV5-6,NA,TGTGCCAGCAGCTTCAATGCAGGGGGACAGCCCCAGCATTTT,CASSFNAGGQPQHF
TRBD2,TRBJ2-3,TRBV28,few,TGTGCCAGCAGTCTCGGGACTAGCGACATAAATACGCAGTATTTT,CASSLGTSDINTQYF
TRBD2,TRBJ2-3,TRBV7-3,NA,TGTGCCAGCAGCTTTTCGGGAGGGCCGAGCTCAGATACGCAGTATTTT,CASSFSGGPSSDTQYF
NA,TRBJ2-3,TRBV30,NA,TGTGCCTGGAGTGTGAGGACAGATACGCAGTATTTT,CAWSVRTDTQYF
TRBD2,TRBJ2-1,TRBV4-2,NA,TGTGCCAGCAGCCAAGGCAATAGCGGGGGGTACAATGAGCAGTTCTTC,CASSQGNSGGYNEQFF
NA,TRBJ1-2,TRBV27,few,TGTGCCAACTCTCCCGCGGAGACAGGCTCTGGCTACACCTTC,CANSPAETGSGYTF
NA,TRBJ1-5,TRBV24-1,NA,TGTGCCACCAGTGCGGGTGGCAATCAGCCCCAGCATTTT,CATSAGGNQPQHF
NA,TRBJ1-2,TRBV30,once,TGTGCCTGGAGTATCACCCAAGTTTATGGCTACACCTTC,CAWSITQVYGYTF
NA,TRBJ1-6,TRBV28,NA,TGTGCCAGCAGTCAAACTGACATTTTCAATTCACCCCTCCACTTT,CASSQTDIFNSPLHF
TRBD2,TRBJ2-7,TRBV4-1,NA,TGCGCCAGCAGCCAGGGGCTAGCGGGAGGGTGGTACGAGCAGTACTTC,CASSQGLAGGWYEQYF
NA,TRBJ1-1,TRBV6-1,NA,TGTGCCAGCAGTGAGGGGTTTAACACTGAAGCTTTCTTT,CASSEGFNTEAFF
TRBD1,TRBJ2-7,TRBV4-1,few,TGCGCCAGCAGCCGGGGACAGGGCGAAGTCAACTACGAGCAGTACTTC,CASSRGQGEVNYEQYF
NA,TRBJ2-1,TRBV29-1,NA,TGCAGCGTTGACGGGCGGGACCTCTGGAATGAGCAGTTCTTC,CSVDGRDLWNEQFF
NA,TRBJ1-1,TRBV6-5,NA,TGTGCCAGCAAGGGTTCGGCCGGCTGGAACACTGAAGCTTTCTTT,CASKGSAGWNTEAFF
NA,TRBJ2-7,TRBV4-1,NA,TGCGCCAGCAGCCAAGATAGGGGGTACTACGAGCAGTACTTC,CASSQDRGYYEQYF
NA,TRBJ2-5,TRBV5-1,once,TGCGCCAGCGCTTTTTCGGAGACCCAGTACTTC,CASAFSETQYF
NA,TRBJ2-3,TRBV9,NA,TGTGCCAGCAGCGTAGCTACTGGGGTAAACACAGATACGCAGTATTTT,CASSVATGVNTDTQYF
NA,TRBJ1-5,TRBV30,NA,TGTGCCTGGAGTGGGAGAGGGGATCAGCCCCAGCATTTT,CAWSGRGDQPQHF
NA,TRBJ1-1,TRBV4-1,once,TGCGCCAGCAGCCAAGCAGGGTTCTTGAACACTGAAGCTTTCTTT,CASSQAGFLNTEAFF
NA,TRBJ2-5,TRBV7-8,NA,TGTGCCAGCAGCCGAGTGCGAGGGGCAGAGACCCAGTACTTC,CASSRVRGAETQYF
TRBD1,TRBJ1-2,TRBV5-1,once,TGCGCCAGCAGTCGGGGGACAGGGCTTTTCTATGGCTACACCTTC,CASSRGTGLFYGYTF
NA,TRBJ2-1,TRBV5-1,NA,TGCGCCAGCAGCTTTGCCCCCTACAATGAGCAGTTCTTC,CASSFAPYNEQFF
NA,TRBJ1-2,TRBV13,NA,TGTGCCAGCAGCTTCGCCGATACTACAGGGTCCTATGGCTACACCTTC,CASSFADTTGSYGYTF
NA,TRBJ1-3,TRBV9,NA,TGTGCCAGCAGCGCGACCCTCCCCGGCCTCTCTGGAAACACCATATATTTT,CASSATLPGLSGNTIYF
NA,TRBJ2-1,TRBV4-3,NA,TGCGCCAGCAGCCCCGAACCAGGGGGGAGCTCCTACAATGAGCAGTTCTTC,CASSPEPGGSSYNEQFF
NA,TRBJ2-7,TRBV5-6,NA,TGTGCCAGCAGCTTGAATCCCGCCGGCGAGCAGTACTTC,CASSLNPAGEQYF
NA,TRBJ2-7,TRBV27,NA,TGTGCCAGCAGTTTAGGGGGGAGAAACTACGAGCAGTACTTC,CASSLGGRNYEQYF
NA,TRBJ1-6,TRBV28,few,TGTGCCAGCAGTTCAGCGACGCCTAGCTCCTATAATTCACCCCTCCACTTT,CASSSATPSSYNSPLHF
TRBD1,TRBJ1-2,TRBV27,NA,TGTGCCAGCAGTCCCTGGACAGGGAATGGCTACACCTTC,CASSPWTGNGYTF
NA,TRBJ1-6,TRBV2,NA,TGTGCCAGCAGTACGTCACGGGATAATTCACCCCTCCACTTT,CASSTSRDNSPLHF
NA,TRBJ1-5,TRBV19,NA,TGTGCCAGTACCCTGGAAGGGAATGGCAAAGGGCCCCAGCATTTT,CASTLEGNGKGPQHF
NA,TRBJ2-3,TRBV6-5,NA,TGTGCCAGCCCAAGCGGGTCTAGCACAGATACGCAGTATTTT,CASPSGSSTDTQYF
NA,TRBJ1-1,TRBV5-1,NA,TGCGCCAGCAGCTTGATAGGGAATATGAACACTGAAGCTTTCTTT,CASSLIGNMNTEAFF
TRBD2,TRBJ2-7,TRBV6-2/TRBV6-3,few,TGTGCCAGCAGTTACGAAGTCTGGAAGCGGGAGGCCTCCTACGAGCAGTACTTC,CASSYEVWKREASYEQYF
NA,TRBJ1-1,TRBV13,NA,TGTGCCAGCAGCCTGCGGGGGGGAAGGGTAAGCTCTGAAGCTTTCTTT,CASSLRGGRVSSEAFF
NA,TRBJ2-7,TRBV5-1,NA,TGCGCCAGCAGTATAACCGGGACACGTGGCTACGAGCAGTACTTC,CASSITGTRGYEQYF
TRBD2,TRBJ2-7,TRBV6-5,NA,TGTGCCAGCCGCGCGCGGGAGGGCCTTATGGGCGAGCAGTACTTC,CASRAREGLMGEQYF
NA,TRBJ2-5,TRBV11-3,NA,TGTGCCAGCAGCTCGGGAGCCCAGGGGAGGGGGCAAGAGACCCAGTACTTC,CASSSGAQGRGQETQYF
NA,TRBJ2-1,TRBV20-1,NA,TGCAGTGCTAGTAGAGGGCCATCCTACAATGAGCAGTTCTTC,CSASRGPSYNEQFF
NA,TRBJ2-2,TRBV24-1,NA,TGTGCCACCAGTGTGGGGTACCCCGGGGAGCTGTTTTTT,CATSVGYPGELFF
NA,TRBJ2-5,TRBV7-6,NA,TGTGCCAGCAGCTCCAGCCCCCTAGGCCAGGAGACCCAGTACTTC,CASSSSPLGQETQYF
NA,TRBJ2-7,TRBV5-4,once,TGTGCCAGCAGCTCCTATGGAGGGGGGTACGAGCAGTACTTC,CASSSYGGGYEQYF
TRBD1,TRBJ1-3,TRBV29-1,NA,TGCAGCGTCCATCCGGGACAGGGTGGAAACACCATATATTTT,CSVHPGQGGNTIYF
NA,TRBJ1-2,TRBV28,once,TGTGCCAGCAGTTTCCGGCCGCGCGGACGGGGCTATGGCTACACCTTC,CASSFRPRGRGYGYTF
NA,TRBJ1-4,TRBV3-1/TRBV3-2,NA,TGTGCCAGCAGCCAAATAGGCGACCCCACAACTAATGAAAAACTGTTTTTT,CASSQIGDPTTNEKLFF
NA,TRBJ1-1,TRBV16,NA,TGTGCCAGCAGCCTCCACCAGGAAGCTTTCTTT,CASSLHQEAFF
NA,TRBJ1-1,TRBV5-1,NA,TGCGCCAGCAGCTTGGGGACCGAGGCGGCTTTCTTT,CASSLGTEAAFF
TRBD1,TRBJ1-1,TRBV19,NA,TGTGCCAGTAACCAGGGGGCGATGAACACTGAAGCTTTCTTT,CASNQGAMNTEAFF
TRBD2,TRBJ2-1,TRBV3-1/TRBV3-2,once,TGTGCCAGCAGCCAAGCCGGTGTTAGTAGCGGGATATGGAATGAGCAGTTCTTC,CASSQAGVSSGIWNEQFF
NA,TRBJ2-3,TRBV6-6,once,TGTGCCAGCAGTTACCTTGGGACAGATACGCAGTATTTT,CASSYLGTDTQYF
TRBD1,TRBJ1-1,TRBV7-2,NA,TGTGCCAGCAGCTCAGGGGGGCCCACCTCGAACACTGAAGCTTTCTTT,CASSSGGPTSNTEAFF